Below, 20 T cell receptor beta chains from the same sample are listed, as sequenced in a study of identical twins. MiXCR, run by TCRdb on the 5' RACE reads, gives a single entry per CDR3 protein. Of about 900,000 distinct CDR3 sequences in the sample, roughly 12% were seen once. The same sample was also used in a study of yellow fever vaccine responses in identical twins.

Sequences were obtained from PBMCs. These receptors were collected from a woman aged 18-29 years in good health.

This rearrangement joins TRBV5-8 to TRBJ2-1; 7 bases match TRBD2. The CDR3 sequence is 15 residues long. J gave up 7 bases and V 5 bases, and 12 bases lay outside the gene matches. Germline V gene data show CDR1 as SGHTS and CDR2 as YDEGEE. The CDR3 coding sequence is TGTGCCAGCAGGATGCGAAGCGGGACCCGGAATGAGCAGTTCTTC. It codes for CASRMRSGTRNEQFF.

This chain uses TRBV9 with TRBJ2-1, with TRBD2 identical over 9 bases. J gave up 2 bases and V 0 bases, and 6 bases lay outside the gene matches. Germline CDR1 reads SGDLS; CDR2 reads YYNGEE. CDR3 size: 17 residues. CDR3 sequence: CASSVEAREGPYNEQFF. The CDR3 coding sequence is TGTGCCAGCAGCGTAGAAGCGCGGGAGGGCCCCTACAATGAGCAGTTCTTC.

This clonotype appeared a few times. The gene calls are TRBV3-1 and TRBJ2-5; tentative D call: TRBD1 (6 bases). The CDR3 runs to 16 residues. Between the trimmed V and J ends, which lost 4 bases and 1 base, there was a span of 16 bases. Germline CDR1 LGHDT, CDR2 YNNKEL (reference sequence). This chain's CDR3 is CASSPRGAGSQETQYF. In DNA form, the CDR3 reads TGTGCCAGCAGCCCCAGGGGTGCAGGGTCCCAAGAGACCCAGTACTTC.

In DNA form, the CDR3 reads TGCGCCAGCAGCTTGACTCATACCCGTGGTGGTAATGAGCAGTTCTTC. Translation: CASSLTHTRGGNEQFF. V usage is TRBV5-1 and J usage is TRBJ2-1; D gene uncertain. Germline values: CDR1 SGHRS, CDR2 YFSETQ. The CDR3 has 16 amino acids. V dropped 1 base and J dropped 7 bases, with 18 bases sitting between them.

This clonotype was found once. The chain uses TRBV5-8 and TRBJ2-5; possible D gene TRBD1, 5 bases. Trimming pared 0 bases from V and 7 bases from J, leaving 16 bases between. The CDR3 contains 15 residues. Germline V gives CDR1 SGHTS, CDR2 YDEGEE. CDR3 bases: TGTGCCAGCAGCTTGGGGCAGGGCCTGTGGGGGACCCAGTACTTC. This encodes CASSLGQGLWGTQYF.

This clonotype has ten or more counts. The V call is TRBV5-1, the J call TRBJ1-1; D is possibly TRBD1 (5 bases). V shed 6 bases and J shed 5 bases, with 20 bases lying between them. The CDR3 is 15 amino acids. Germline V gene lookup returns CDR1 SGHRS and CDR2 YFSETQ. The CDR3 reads CASTGRVVIRTEAFF. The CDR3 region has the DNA TGCGCCAGCACGGGGCGCGTCGTGATAAGGACTGAAGCTTTCTTT.

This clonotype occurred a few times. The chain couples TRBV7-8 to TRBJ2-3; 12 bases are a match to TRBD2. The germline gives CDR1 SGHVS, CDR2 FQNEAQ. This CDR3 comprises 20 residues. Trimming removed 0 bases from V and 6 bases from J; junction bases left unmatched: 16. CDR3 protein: CASSLAVGLRLAGVEDTQYF. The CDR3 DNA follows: TGTGCCAGCAGCTTAGCGGTGGGGCTTAGACTAGCGGGGGTCGAGGATACGCAGTATTTT. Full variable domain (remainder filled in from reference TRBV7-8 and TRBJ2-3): GAGVSQSPRYKVAKRGQDVALRCDPISGHVSLFWYQQALGQGPEFLTYFQNEAQLDKSGLPSDRFFAERPEGSVSTLKIQRTQQEDSAVYLCASSLAVGLRLAGVEDTQYFGPGTRLTVL.

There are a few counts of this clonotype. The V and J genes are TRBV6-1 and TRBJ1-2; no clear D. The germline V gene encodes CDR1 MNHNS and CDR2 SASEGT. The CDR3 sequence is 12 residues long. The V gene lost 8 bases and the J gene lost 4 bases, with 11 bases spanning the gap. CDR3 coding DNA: TGTGCCAGCGCCTTTGACATCTATGGCTACACCTTC. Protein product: CASAFDIYGYTF.

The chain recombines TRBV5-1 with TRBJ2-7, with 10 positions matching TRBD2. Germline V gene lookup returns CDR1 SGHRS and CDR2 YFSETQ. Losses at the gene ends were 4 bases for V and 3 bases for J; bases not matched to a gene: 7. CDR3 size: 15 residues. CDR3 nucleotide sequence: TGCGCCAGCAGCGAGACCGGGACTAGCGTCTACGAGCAGTACTTC. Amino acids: CASSETGTSVYEQYF.

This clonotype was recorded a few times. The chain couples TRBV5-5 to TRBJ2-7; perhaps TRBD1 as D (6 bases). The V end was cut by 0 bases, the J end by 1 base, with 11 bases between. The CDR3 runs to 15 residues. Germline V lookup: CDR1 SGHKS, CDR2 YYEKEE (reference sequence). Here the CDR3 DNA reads TGTGCCAGCAGCTTGGCTCAGGGGCGTTCCTACGAGCAGTACTTC. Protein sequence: CASSLAQGRSYEQYF.

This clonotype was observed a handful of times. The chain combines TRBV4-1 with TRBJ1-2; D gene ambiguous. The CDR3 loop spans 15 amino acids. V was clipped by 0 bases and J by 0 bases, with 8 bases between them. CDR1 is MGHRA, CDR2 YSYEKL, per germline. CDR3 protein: CASSQEGRSNYGYTF. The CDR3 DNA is TGCGCCAGCAGCCAAGAAGGGAGGTCTAACTATGGCTACACCTTC.

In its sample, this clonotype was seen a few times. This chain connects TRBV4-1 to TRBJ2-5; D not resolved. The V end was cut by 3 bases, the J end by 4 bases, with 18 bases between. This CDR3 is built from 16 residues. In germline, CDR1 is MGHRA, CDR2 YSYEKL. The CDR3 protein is CASSQFRVTSGETQYF. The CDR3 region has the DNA TGCGCCAGCAGCCAGTTTAGAGTCACCTCGGGAGAGACCCAGTACTTC.

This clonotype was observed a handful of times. CDR3: CASSTGTGGTKNIQYF. Written as DNA, the CDR3 is TGTGCCAGCAGTACCGGGACAGGGGGCACCAAAAACATTCAGTACTTC. V gene TRBV27 combines with J gene TRBJ2-4, with 12 nucleotides matching TRBD1. CDR1 MNHEY and CDR2 SMNVEV come from the germline V gene (reference sequence). V dropped 5 bases and J dropped 2; count of bases not matched to a gene: 4. This CDR3 is 16 amino acids long.

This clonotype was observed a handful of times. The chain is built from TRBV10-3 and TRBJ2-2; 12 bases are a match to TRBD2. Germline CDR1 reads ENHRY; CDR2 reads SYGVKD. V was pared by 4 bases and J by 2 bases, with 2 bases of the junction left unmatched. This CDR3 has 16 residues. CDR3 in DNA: TGTGCCATCAGTGTGACTAGCGGGAGTAACACCGGGGAGCTGTTTTTT. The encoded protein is CAISVTSGSNTGELFF.

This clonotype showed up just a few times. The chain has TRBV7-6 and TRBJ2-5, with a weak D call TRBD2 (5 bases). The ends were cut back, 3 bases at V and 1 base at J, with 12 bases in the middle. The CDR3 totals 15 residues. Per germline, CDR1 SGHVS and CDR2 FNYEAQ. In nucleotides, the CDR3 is TGTGCCAGCAGCTTTCTTCCGGGGATCCAAGAGACCCAGTACTTC. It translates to CASSFLPGIQETQYF.

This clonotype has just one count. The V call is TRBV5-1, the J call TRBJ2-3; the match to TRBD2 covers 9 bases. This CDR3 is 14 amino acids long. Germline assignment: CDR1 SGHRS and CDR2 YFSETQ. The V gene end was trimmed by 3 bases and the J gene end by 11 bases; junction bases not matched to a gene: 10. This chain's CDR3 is CASSSVAGALRQYF. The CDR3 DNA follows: TGCGCCAGCAGCTCGGTAGCGGGAGCCCTACGGCAGTATTTT.

Written as DNA, the CDR3 is TGTGCCAGCAGTTCACTGTTCTCGGGGCAGTGGGAGCAGTTCTTC. Translated, it gives CASSSLFSGQWEQFF. This rearrangement joins TRBV6-5 to TRBJ2-1; D assignment may be TRBD1 or TRBD2 (5 bases each). Germline-derived CDR1 and CDR2 are MNHEY and SVGAGI. The CDR3 extends over 15 amino acids. The V and J ends lost 4 bases and 10 bases respectively, with 20 bases between them.

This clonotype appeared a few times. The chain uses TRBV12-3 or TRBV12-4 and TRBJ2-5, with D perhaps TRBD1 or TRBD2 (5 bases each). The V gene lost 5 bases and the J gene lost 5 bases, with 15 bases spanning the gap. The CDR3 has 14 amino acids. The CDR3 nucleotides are TGTGCCAGCAGTGGGTGGGACGGTCAGGAGACCCAGTACTTC. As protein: CASSGWDGQETQYF.

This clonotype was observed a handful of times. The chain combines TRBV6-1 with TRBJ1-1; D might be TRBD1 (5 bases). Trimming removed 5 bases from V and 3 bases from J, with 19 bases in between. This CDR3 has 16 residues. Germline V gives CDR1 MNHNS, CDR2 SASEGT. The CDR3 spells CASSRLGTADHTEAFF. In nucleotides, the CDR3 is TGTGCCAGCAGTAGACTAGGGACGGCCGATCACACTGAAGCTTTCTTT.

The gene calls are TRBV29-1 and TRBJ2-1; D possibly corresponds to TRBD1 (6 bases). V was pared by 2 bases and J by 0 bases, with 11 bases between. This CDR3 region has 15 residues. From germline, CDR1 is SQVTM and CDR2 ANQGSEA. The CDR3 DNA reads TGCAGCGTTGAACTGGGGGCGAGCTCCTACAATGAGCAGTTCTTC. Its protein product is CSVELGASSYNEQFF.